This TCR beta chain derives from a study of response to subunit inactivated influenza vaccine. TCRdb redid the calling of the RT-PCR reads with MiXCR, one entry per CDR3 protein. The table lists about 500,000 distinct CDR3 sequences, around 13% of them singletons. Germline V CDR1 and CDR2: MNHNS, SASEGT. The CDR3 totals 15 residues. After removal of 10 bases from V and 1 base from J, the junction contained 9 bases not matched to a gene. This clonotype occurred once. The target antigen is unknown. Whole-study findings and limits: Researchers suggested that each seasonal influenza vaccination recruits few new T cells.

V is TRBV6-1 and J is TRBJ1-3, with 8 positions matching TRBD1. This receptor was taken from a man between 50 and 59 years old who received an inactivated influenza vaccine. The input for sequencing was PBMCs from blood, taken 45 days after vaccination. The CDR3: CAINKRTGSGNTIYF. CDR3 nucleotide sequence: TGTGCCATCAACAAAAGGACAGGGTCTGGAAACACCATATATTTT.